This T cell receptor (beta chain) originates from a study of blood T cell repertoires in COVID-19. Study-level information: Samples taken during acute and convalescent COVID-19 were collected in the United States, Italy and Spain. The analysed material was cDNA or gDNA that came from T cells, B-cell-depleted T cells, or PBMCs.

Everyone who took part was roughly 18 to 89 years old, and they came from about 25 US areas. Participants were placed into cohorts based on the clinical history they reported. Clones were read by immunoSEQ multiplex PCR, and TCRdb kept only the in-frame ones, dropping some. The sample shows roughly 190,000 clones, less than 85% of them seen only once. This clone has more than one count but fewer than ten. Germline CDR1 SEHNR, CDR2 FQNEAQ (reference sequence). The CDR3 runs to 14 residues. Trimming left V 6 bases short and J 1 base short, with 10 bases between. The source of this sequence is an older woman with acute COVID-19. The chain recombines TRBV7-9 with TRBJ1-3; TRBD1 is a possible D gene (6 bases). The sequencing sample was made of PBMCs or T cells enriched from blood (not recorded which). The CDR3 DNA follows: TGTGCCAGCAGAGCACAGGGTTCTGGAAACACCATATATTTT. This gives the protein CASRAQGSGNTIYF.